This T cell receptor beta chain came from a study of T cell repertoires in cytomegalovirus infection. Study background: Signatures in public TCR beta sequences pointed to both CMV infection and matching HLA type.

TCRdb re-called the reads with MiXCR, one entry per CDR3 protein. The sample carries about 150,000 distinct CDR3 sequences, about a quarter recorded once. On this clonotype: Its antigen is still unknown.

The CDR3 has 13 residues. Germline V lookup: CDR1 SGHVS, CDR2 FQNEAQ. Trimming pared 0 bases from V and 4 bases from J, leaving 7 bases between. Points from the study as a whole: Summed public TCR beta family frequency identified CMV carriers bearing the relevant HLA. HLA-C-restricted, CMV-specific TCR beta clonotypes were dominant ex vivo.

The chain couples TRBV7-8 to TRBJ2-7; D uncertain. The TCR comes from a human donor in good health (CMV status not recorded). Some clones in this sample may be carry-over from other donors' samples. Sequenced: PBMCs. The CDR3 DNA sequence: TGTGCCAGCAGCTTAGCGCCACGGTACGAGCAGTACTTC. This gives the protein CASSLAPRYEQYF.